The text below deals with one T cell receptor beta chain. The data derive from a study of T cells in Graves' hyperthyroidism and ophthalmopathy. Amplification of TCR beta CDR3 regions used RNA as the template. Using the HTBI primer set, a first-round RT-PCR was run on the TCR CDR3. Using its own MiXCR run on the multiplex PCR reads, TCRdb lists one record per CDR3 protein. Among about 290,000 distinct CDR3 sequences listed, about 14% were seen once. V gave up 7 bases and J gave up 6 bases, with 12 bases separating them. Per germline, CDR1 KGHDR and CDR2 SFDVKD. The CDR3 has 13 residues. This chain connects TRBV24-1 to TRBJ2-1; D not resolved. The receptor was isolated from a woman aged 25 to 45 with Graves' hyperthyroidism that later progressed to Graves' ophthalmopathy. The sample comprised blood. CDR3 sequence: CATRSRSGNEQFF. The DNA of the CDR3 is TGTGCCACCAGGAGCCGCTCCGGCAATGAGCAGTTCTTC.